This TCR beta chain was recorded in a study of blood T cells in healthy people across ages (dated by TCRdb to between 2014 and 2017). Background for the entire study: In model experiments, template switching captured about one uniquely barcoded TCR beta cDNA molecule for every two T cells. Donors were grouped into four age groups: young (average roughly 17 years), middle-aged (about 38), aged (around 60) and long-lived (about 82). To avoid experimental bias, donors of different ages were randomly spread across the sequencing lanes. Age-related changes in TCR beta repertoire diversity were measured in the study by deep sequencing normalized with unique cDNA molecular identifiers. Two additional independent replicas of 1 million unique cDNA reads from the same blood draw were analyzed for two donors (one aged 18 to 30 and one aged 80 or older).

On this clonotype: It lacks a known antigen. Base qualities were left out, and no much larger clone turns up one base away.

The 39 donors, aged 6 to 90 years, were systemically healthy Caucasian individuals from Russia. Roughly 11 milliliters of peripheral blood were drawn from each donor into EDTA-treated Vacutainer tubes. Ficoll-Paque density-gradient centrifugation was used to isolate PBMCs, with at least 6.5 million per sample. Total RNA, at least 5 micrograms per sample, was extracted from PBMCs with Trizol reagent. For every donor, an aliquot of PBMCs went through flow cytometry to measure the percentages of naive CD45RAhigh/CD27high T cells. Overall study outcomes, separate from this receptor: There was a strong correlation between observed TCR beta diversity and the percentage of naive T cells measured by flow cytometry. Compared with the aged group, the long-lived group had more naive CD4+ T cells, fewer expanded clones and increased TCR diversity, a pattern suggesting age selection. Observed TCR beta diversity per million T cells fell roughly linearly with age, and a significant reduction was already apparent by age roughly 40. Estimates of total diversity from one million sequenced T cells were regarded as lower bounds and underestimates. Since profiling was done on bulk unsorted PBMCs, naive and antigen-experienced compartments could not be conclusively compared. The CMV infection status of donors was not known, potentially confounding age-related changes in expanded clonotypes.

Libraries were made using 5' RACE. The reads were generated on an Illumina HiSeq 2500. A second PCR of roughly 7 to 12 cycles was run with a J-beta primer mix and a sample-barcoded 5' primer. Each TCR beta cDNA molecule received a unique molecular identifier from a template-switch 5' adaptor carrying 12 random nucleotides. Each sample yielded at least 3 million CDR3-containing paired-end reads. First-strand cDNA was synthesized from all RNA with the Mint cDNA synthesis kit, primed by a TRBC-specific oligonucleotide. Following uracil-DNA glycosylase treatment, a first 18-cycle PCR with universal primers M1SS and BC2_uni_R was performed on all cDNA. As for how the authors treated the data: Normalization of each sample was performed by random selection of 1 million high-quality reads, each carrying a distinct molecular identifier. Instead of being binned into consensus sequences, reads that shared molecular identifiers were thrown out. CDR3 identification, clonotype clustering and error correction used MiTCR with a Q25 quality threshold and the strictest error-elimination algorithm. A nonparametric unseen species model using Euler transformation provided a lower-bound estimate of total TCR beta diversity. The public reads were reprocessed in TCRdb via fastp at Q25 and MiXCR, keeping in-frame beta chains. Rows are unified per CDR3 protein, each entry keeping the most common DNA and genes. These V and J calls originate from TCRdb's pipeline instead of the authors' own analysis. A total of more than 500,000 distinct CDR3 sequences appear in this sample, roughly 29% of them only once. Roughly 20% of the sample belongs to the ten largest clones.

There are 15 amino acids in the CDR3, from cysteine to phenylalanine inclusive. Of all the DNA, just the CDR3 is kept, 45 bases in frame from base 1. CDR1 and CDR2, per the germline V gene (reference sequence), are LGHDT and YNNKEL. Trimming at the junction amounts to 0 bases on V and 4 bases on J, and the germline ends lie 9 bases apart. Material: blood. This TCR derives from a woman in her seventies in good health. Recombination joined TRBV3-1 with TRBJ2-2; a confident D gene designation cannot be given. The CDR3 has the sequence CASSQEVQSTGELFF. The DNA sequence is given as TGTGCCAGCAGCCAAGAGGTCCAGTCCACCGGGGAGCTGTTTTTT. Reference TRBV3-1 and TRBJ2-2 genes cover what lies past the CDR3, so the full variable domain is DTAVSQTPKYLVTQMGNDKSIKCEQNLGHDTMYWYKQDSKKFLKIMFSYNNKELIINETVPNRFSPKSPDKAHLNLHINSLELGDSAVYFCASSQEVQSTGELFFGEGSRLTVL.